These T cell receptor beta chains were read from a single sample in a study of T-cell reconstitution after alpha-beta-depleted transplantation in children. TCRdb fed the PCR reads into MiXCR, producing one record per CDR3 protein. The data show some 500,000 distinct CDR3 sequences, approximately 20% seen once. The sample here was PBMCs from the stem cell graft donor, taken from the stem cell graft. The receptors originated from a human donor who donated a stem cell graft to a child with acute lymphoblastic leukemia. The CDR3 runs from the conserved cysteine through the conserved F or W. A D gene is named only where the DNA matches it firmly. Some rows mark clone size as missing; the rest say once, few, many or name a class of expanded clone.

few,TRBJ2-3,TRBV14,TRBD2,CASSLNGAGDVTDTQYF,TGTGCCAGCAGCCTAAACGGTGCGGGAGATGTGACAGATACGCAGTATTTT
few,TRBJ1-1,TRBV6-1,-,CASPRRGGEMNTEAFF,TGTGCCAGCCCCCGACGGGGGGGCGAAATGAACACTGAAGCTTTCTTT
few,TRBJ1-1,TRBV5-1,-,CASNAEVSTEAFF,TGCGCCAGCAACGCGGAGGTGAGCACTGAAGCTTTCTTT
few,TRBJ2-1,TRBV12-3/TRBV12-4,TRBD2,CASSYSWLLAGSSSYNEQFF,TGTGCCAGCTCGTACTCTTGGCTACTAGCGGGATCTAGCTCCTACAATGAGCAGTTCTTC
-,TRBJ1-1,TRBV20-1,-,CSARPPAGSNTEAFF,TGCAGTGCTAGACCCCCTGCAGGGTCGAACACTGAAGCTTTCTTT
-,TRBJ2-7,TRBV29-1,TRBD2,CSVELTSEGTGQYF,TGCAGCGTTGAATTAACTAGCGAGGGAACCGGGCAGTACTTC
few,TRBJ2-1,TRBV9,TRBD2,CASSEGLAFLEQFF,TGTGCCAGCAGCGAGGGACTAGCCTTCCTAGAGCAGTTCTTC
-,TRBJ2-3,TRBV12-3/TRBV12-4,-,CASSPWGDLTDTQYF,TGTGCCAGCTCACCTTGGGGGGATTTAACAGATACGCAGTATTTT
-,TRBJ2-6,TRBV7-2,-,CASSLYGGYSGANVLTF,TGTGCCAGCAGCTTGTATGGCGGCTATTCTGGGGCCAACGTCCTGACTTTC
-,TRBJ2-1,TRBV27,-,CASSVRGGHEQFF,TGTGCCAGCAGTGTCCGCGGGGGCCATGAGCAGTTCTTC
many,TRBJ2-5,TRBV10-3,-,CAISAGGETQYF,TGTGCCATCAGTGCGGGCGGCGAGACCCAGTACTTC
-,TRBJ2-7,TRBV4-1,-,CASSQDPRAHEQYF,TGCGCCAGCAGCCAAGATCCCAGGGCCCACGAGCAGTACTTC
many,TRBJ1-1,TRBV27,-,CASSPLLNTEAFF,TGTGCCAGCAGTCCGCTTTTGAACACTGAAGCTTTCTTT
-,TRBJ2-3,TRBV7-3,-,CASSFGLGTDTQYF,TGTGCCAGCAGCTTCGGCCTAGGGACAGATACGCAGTATTTT
few,TRBJ1-6,TRBV27,TRBD1,CASIPVGRGPSPLHF,TGTGCCAGCATCCCCGTGGGGAGGGGGCCTTCACCCCTCCACTTT
few,TRBJ2-2,TRBV5-4,-,CASSLGTSTGELFF,TGTGCCAGCAGCTTGGGTACTAGCACCGGGGAGCTGTTTTTT
-,TRBJ2-7,TRBV4-2,TRBD2,CASSQVLAASYEQYF,TGTGCCAGCAGCCAAGTCCTAGCGGCCTCCTACGAGCAGTACTTC
-,TRBJ1-2,TRBV7-9,-,CASSSTIWGYTF,TGTGCCAGCAGCTCCACCATATGGGGCTACACCTTC
-,TRBJ1-3,TRBV12-3/TRBV12-4,TRBD1,CASSFSGTVSGNTIYF,TGTGCCAGCAGTTTCTCCGGGACAGTCTCTGGAAACACCATATATTTT
few,TRBJ2-7,TRBV12-5,TRBD2,CASGLPGTSGTYEQYF,TGTGCTAGTGGTCTCCCCGGGACTAGCGGTACCTACGAGCAGTACTTC
few,TRBJ2-4,TRBV29-1,TRBD1,CSIRSTGVGNIQYF,TGCAGCATCCGATCGACAGGGGTAGGAAACATTCAGTACTTC
few,TRBJ1-5,TRBV3-1,TRBD1,CASSQDWSGGRTYQPQHF,TGTGCCAGCAGCCAAGATTGGTCAGGGGGCCGAACCTATCAGCCCCAGCATTTT
few,TRBJ2-7,TRBV12-3/TRBV12-4,-,CASSLSQGWSEQYF,TGTGCCAGCAGTCTTTCCCAGGGGTGGAGTGAGCAGTACTTC
few,TRBJ1-2,TRBV25-1,-,CASGTHVRGYTF,TGTGCCAGCGGCACGCATGTCCGAGGTTACACCTTC
few,TRBJ2-1,TRBV4-1,-,CASSHGLGPNEQFF,TGCGCCAGCAGCCACGGACTGGGGCCCAATGAGCAGTTCTTC
few,TRBJ2-3,TRBV24-1,TRBD2,CATRAGGTDTQYF,TGTGCCACCAGAGCGGGGGGCACAGATACGCAGTATTTT
-,TRBJ1-1,TRBV4-1,-,CASSHLWASRERGTEAFF,TGCGCCAGCAGCCACCTCTGGGCCAGCCGAGAACGGGGCACTGAAGCTTTCTTT
-,TRBJ2-2,TRBV12-3/TRBV12-4,TRBD1,CATQGDRVNTGELFF,TGTGCCACTCAGGGGGACAGGGTAAACACCGGGGAGCTGTTTTTT
few,TRBJ2-3,TRBV27,TRBD2,CASSLTGGPGYTQYF,TGTGCCAGCAGTTTGACGGGAGGGCCCGGATATACGCAGTATTTT
once,TRBJ1-2,TRBV10-2,-,CASIGGMGGYTF,TGCGCCAGCATTGGAGGGATGGGCGGCTACACCTTC
-,TRBJ1-2,TRBV12-3/TRBV12-4,-,CASTPGIGGYNYGYTF,TGTGCCAGCACCCCAGGGATTGGGGGCTATAACTATGGCTACACCTTC
few,TRBJ2-7,TRBV12-3/TRBV12-4,TRBD2,CASSLGRLADYYEQYF,TGTGCCAGCAGTTTAGGCCGACTAGCGGACTACTACGAGCAGTACTTC
-,TRBJ2-1,TRBV10-2,-,CASSDPPGNNEQFF,TGCGCCAGCAGTGACCCTCCGGGAAACAATGAGCAGTTCTTC
-,TRBJ1-2,TRBV18,-,CASSLQADNYGYTF,TGTGCCAGCTCGCTTCAGGCAGACAACTATGGCTACACCTTC
few,TRBJ2-7,TRBV10-2,TRBD2,CASSDSGRVGSYEQYF,TGCGCCAGCAGTGACTCTGGGAGGGTGGGCTCCTACGAGCAGTACTTC
-,TRBJ2-3,TRBV20-1,-,CCARGRTGTDTQYF,TGCTGCGCTAGGGGGAGGACGGGCACAGATACGCAGTATTTT
-,TRBJ2-7,TRBV5-1,TRBD2,CASSSTSGSFVSYEQYF,TGCGCCAGCAGCTCGACTAGCGGATCCTTTGTGTCCTACGAGCAGTACTTC
few,TRBJ2-3,TRBV15,-,CATSRDPGRGPDTQYF,TGTGCCACCAGCAGAGATCCGGGCCGGGGGCCCGATACGCAGTATTTT
few,TRBJ2-1,TRBV3-1,-,CASSQARQPNEQFF,TGTGCCAGCAGCCAAGCTAGACAGCCCAATGAGCAGTTCTTC
-,TRBJ1-2,TRBV5-5,-,CASSPLTGASYTF,TGTGCCAGCAGCCCCCTAACCGGGGCAAGCTACACCTTC
-,TRBJ2-1,TRBV6-1,-,CASSALDSSYNEQFF,TGTGCCAGCAGTGCCCTGGACAGCTCCTACAATGAGCAGTTCTTC
few,TRBJ2-1,TRBV5-6,-,CASSFQPSDAQFF,TGTGCCAGCAGCTTCCAGCCGTCCGACGCGCAGTTCTTC
-,TRBJ1-1,TRBV24-1,-,CATRDNTEAFF,TGTGCCACCCGGGACAACACTGAAGCTTTCTTT
few,TRBJ2-1,TRBV12-3/TRBV12-4,TRBD2,CASTSGRGSYNEQFF,TGTGCCTCGACTAGCGGGAGAGGATCCTACAATGAGCAGTTCTTC
-,TRBJ1-5,TRBV3-1,-,CASSQDRTPQPQHF,TGTGCCAGCAGCCAAGATCGGACCCCTCAGCCCCAGCATTTT
few,TRBJ2-7,TRBV5-6,TRBD1,CASSFTGTGTHEQYF,TGTGCCAGCAGCTTTACCGGGACAGGGACCCACGAGCAGTACTTC
-,TRBJ1-2,TRBV27,TRBD1,CASSLSRGQDGGYTF,TGTGCCAGCAGTTTATCGCGGGGACAGGATGGGGGCTACACCTTC
-,TRBJ1-2,TRBV5-1,TRBD1,CASSIGGTGSPNYGYTF,TGCGCCAGCAGCATTGGCGGGACAGGATCCCCTAACTATGGCTACACCTTC
-,TRBJ2-1,TRBV20-1,-,CSARDRGSRVSYNEQFF,TGCAGTGCTAGAGATCGAGGCTCCCGGGTTTCTTACAATGAGCAGTTCTTC
-,TRBJ2-3,TRBV5-1,TRBD2,CASSPGTSSDTQYF,TGCGCCAGCAGCCCGGGGACTAGTAGCGATACGCAGTATTTT
-,TRBJ2-7,TRBV29-1,-,CSVEDGTSESIEQYF,TGCAGCGTTGAAGATGGTACATCGGAGTCTATCGAGCAGTACTTC
few,TRBJ2-6,TRBV27,-,CASSPQASGANVLTF,TGTGCCAGCAGCCCCCAGGCCTCTGGGGCCAACGTCCTGACTTTC